Presented here are 5 T cell receptor beta chains from one specimen sequenced in a study of T-cell reconstitution after alpha-beta-depleted transplantation in children (dated by TCRdb to 2016 to 2017). The treatment or condition label for this specimen denotes: allogeneic hematopoietic cell transplantation with graft depleted of TCRalphabeta T cells and CD19 B cells. The receptor library was made with PCR. Sequencing took place on an Illumina HiSeq 2500. Molecular barcoding was employed in the preparation of TCR libraries, with unique molecular identifiers being used to normalize TCRbeta repertoire quantification. TCRdb passed the public sequencing reads through fastp at Q25 and MiXCR, retaining productive beta sequences. Each entry merges the rows of one CDR3 protein and shows their most common DNA and genes. The sample table records 900,000 or so distinct CDR3 sequences; 16% of these occur just once. Of the sample, roughly 4.8% is held by the ten largest clones.

Sequenced here: PBMCs, mostly from graft donor cells, sampled 360 days after TCRalphabeta/CD19-depleted stem cell transplant. These receptors all stem from a male patient between 5 and 17 years old who had a stem cell transplant for acute lymphoblastic leukemia, so the T cells may come from the graft donor.

About this clonotype: This sequence may be a read error, since a much larger clone differs from it by one base. This chain links TRBV27 with TRBJ2-2, with a possible D match to TRBD1 (5 bases). The length of the CDR3 is 13 residues. Germline-derived CDR1 and CDR2 are MNHEY and SMNVEV (reference sequence). Trimming shortened V by 6 bases and J by 5 bases, and 10 bases separated the two germline ends. CDR3 DNA: TGTGCCAGCAGCTCCAGGGTGACCGGGGAGCTGTTTTTT. Translation: CASSSRVTGELFF.

This clonotype was found a few times. The chain recombines TRBV21-1 with TRBJ2-3; the table's D call, TRBD1, has no DNA check behind it. TRBV21-1 is a pseudogene locus. The CDR3 loop spans 17 amino acids. The CDR3, as DNA: TGTGCCAGCAGCAAAATGGCGGACGGGGTCGGCACAGATACGCAGTATTTT. This encodes CASSKMADGVGTDTQYF.

CDR3 amino acids: CSVERGYGKFF. CDR3 nucleotides: TGCAGCGTTGAGAGGGGGTATGGGAAGTTCTTC. V usage is TRBV29-1 and J usage is TRBJ2-1, with a weak D call TRBD1 (6 bases). Germline CDR1 SQVTM, CDR2 ANQGSEA. The CDR3 is 11 residues long. V lost 3 bases and J 14 bases, leaving 14 bases between the germline ends.

The chain links TRBV29-1 to TRBJ2-7; 10 bases are shared with TRBD1. CDR1 is SQVTM and CDR2 is ANQGSEA in the germline V gene. The CDR3 runs to 13 residues. Trimming removed 4 bases from V and 4 bases from J; junction bases left unmatched: 4. The CDR3 is CSVGTGGLYEQYF. CDR3 nucleotides: TGCAGCGTTGGGACAGGGGGGTTATACGAGCAGTACTTC.

This clonotype was seen a few times. The genes are TRBV20-1 and TRBJ2-1; 7 bases fit TRBD2. This CDR3 has 18 amino acids. Germline-derived CDR1 and CDR2 are DFQATT and SNEGSKA (reference sequence). Germline trimming cut 0 bases from V and 5 bases from J; bases unmatched to any gene: 16. This CDR3 reads CSARDLLAEREYDNEQFF. The CDR3 region has the DNA TGCAGTGCTAGAGATCTGCTAGCAGAGCGGGAATATGACAATGAGCAGTTCTTC.